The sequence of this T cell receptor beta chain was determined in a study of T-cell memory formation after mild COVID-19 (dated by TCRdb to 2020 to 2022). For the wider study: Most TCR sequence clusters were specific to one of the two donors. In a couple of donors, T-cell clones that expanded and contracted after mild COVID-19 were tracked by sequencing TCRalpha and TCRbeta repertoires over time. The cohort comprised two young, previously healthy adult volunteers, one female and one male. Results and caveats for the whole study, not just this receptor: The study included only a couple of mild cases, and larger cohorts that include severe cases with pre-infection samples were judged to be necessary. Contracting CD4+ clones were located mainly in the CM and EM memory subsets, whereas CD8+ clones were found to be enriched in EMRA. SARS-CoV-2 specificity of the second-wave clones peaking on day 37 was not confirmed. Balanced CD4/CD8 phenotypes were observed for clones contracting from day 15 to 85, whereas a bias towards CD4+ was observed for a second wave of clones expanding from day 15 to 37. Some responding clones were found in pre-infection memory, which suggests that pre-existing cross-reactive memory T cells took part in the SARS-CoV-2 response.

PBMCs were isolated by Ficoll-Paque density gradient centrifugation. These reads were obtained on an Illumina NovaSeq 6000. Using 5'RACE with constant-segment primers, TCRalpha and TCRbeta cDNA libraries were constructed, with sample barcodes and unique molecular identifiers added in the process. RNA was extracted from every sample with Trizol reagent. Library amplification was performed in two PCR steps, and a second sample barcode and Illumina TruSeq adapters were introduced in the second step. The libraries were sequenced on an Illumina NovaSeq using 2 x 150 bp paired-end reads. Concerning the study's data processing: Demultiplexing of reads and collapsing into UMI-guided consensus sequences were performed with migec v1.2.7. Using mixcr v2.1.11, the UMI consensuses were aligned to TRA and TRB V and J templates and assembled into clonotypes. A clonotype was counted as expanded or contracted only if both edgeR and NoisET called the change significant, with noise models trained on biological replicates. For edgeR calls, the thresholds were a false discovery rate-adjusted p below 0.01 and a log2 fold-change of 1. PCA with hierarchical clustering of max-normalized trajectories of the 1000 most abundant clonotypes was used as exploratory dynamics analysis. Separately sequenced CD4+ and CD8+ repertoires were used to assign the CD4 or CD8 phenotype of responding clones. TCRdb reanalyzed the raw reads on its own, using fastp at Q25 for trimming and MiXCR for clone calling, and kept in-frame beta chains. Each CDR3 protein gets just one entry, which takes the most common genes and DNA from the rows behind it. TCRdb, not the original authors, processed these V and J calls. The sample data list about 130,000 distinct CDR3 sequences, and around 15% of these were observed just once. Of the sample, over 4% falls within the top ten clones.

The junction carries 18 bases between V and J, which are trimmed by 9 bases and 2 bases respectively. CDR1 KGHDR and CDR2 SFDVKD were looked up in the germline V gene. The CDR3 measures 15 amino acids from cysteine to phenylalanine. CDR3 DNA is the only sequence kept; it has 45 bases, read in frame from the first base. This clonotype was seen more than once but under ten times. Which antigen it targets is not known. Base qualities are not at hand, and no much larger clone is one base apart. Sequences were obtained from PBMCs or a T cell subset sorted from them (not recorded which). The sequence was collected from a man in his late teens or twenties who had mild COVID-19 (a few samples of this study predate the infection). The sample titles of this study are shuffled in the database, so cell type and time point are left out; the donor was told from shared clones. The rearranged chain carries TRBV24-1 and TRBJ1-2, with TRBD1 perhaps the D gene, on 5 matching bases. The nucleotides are TGTGCCACCGTGCTCGAGTCGGGGGGGAACTATGGCTACACCTTC. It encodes CATVLESGGNYGYTF.